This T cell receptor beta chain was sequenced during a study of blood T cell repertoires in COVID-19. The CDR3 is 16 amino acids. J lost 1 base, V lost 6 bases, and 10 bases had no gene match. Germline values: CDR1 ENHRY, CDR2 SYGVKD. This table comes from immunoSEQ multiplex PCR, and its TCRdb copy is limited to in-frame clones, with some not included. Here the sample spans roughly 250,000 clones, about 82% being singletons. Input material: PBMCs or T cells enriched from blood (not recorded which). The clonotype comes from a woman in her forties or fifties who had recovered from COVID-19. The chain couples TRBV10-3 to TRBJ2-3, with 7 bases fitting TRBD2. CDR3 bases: TGTGCCATCAGCCAGGCAGGAAGCGGGGGCACAGATACGCAGTATTTT. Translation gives CAISQAGSGGTDTQYF.